The clone carrying this T cell receptor (beta chain) has a single count. Repertoires were generated with immunoSEQ multiplex PCR, while TCRdb's copy carries only in-frame clones and drops some. The data show roughly 39,000 clones, roughly 91% seen once. Trimming pared 2 bases from V and 8 bases from J, leaving 13 bases between. The CDR3 covers 13 residues. Germline CDR1 is SGHRS and CDR2 is YFSETQ. This record belongs to a study of T cells in localized non-small cell lung cancer. The receptor was derived from a woman aged 35-75 years with stage II lung adenocarcinoma. This sequence joins TRBV5-1 and TRBJ1-2; D unresolved. The sample here was PBMCs, taken before any cancer treatment. As DNA, the CDR3 is TGCGCCAGCAGCTTCTCCTCCATTGGGGGCTACACCTTC. This gives the protein CASSFSSIGGYTF.